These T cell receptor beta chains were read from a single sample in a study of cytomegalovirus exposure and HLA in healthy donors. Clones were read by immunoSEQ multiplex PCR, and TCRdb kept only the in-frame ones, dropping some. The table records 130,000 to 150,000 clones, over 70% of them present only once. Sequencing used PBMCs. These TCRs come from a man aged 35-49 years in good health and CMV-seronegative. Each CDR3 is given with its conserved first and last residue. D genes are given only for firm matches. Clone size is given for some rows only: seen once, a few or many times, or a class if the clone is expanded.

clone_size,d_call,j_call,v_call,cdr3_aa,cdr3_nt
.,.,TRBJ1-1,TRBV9,CASSPKLLNTEAFF,TGTGCCAGCAGCCCCAAACTCCTGAACACTGAAGCTTTCTTT
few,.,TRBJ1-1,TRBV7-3,CASSPQPSVRTEAFF,TGTGCCAGCAGCCCGCAACCTTCTGTTCGGACTGAAGCTTTCTTT
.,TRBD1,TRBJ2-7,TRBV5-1,CASSLSTGQSYEQYF,TGCGCCAGCAGCTTGTCTACGGGACAGAGTTACGAGCAGTACTTC
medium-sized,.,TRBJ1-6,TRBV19,CASKYIVARVIVDSPLHF,TGTGCCAGTAAATACATTGTTGCTCGGGTTATAGTTGATTCACCCCTCCACTTT
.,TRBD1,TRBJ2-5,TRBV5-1,CASSLQGQAQETQYF,TGCGCCAGCAGCTTGCAAGGACAGGCTCAAGAGACCCAGTACTTC
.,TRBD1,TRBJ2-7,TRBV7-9,CASSLTGGTYEQYF,TGTGCCAGCAGCCTAACAGGGGGTACGTACGAGCAGTACTTC
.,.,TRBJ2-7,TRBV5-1,CASSLEGGYEQYF,TGCGCCAGCAGCTTGGAAGGCGGGTACGAGCAGTACTTC
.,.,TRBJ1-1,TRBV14,CASSQDFGELNTEAFF,TGTGCCAGCAGCCAAGACTTCGGGGAATTGAACACTGAAGCTTTCTTT
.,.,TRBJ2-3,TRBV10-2,CASSGWGGANSTDTQYF,TGCGCCAGCAGTGGGTGGGGGGGGGCCAACAGCACAGATACGCAGTATTTT
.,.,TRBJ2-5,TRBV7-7,CASSLVPGKETQYF,TGTGCCAGCAGCTTAGTCCCAGGGAAAGAGACCCAGTACTTC
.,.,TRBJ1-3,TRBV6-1,CASNTGYSGNTIYF,TGTGCCAGCAACACGGGGTACTCTGGAAACACCATATATTTT
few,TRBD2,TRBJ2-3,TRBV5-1,CASSLRTSGGTDTQYF,TGCGCCAGCAGCCTCCGGACTAGCGGGGGCACAGATACGCAGTATTTT
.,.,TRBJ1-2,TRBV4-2,CASSFNRADGYTF,TGTGCCAGCAGCTTCAACAGGGCAGATGGCTACACCTTC
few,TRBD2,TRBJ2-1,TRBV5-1,CASSLLAEGTEQFF,TGCGCCAGCAGCTTGCTAGCGGAGGGCACAGAGCAGTTCTTC
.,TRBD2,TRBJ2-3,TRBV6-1,CASSEVTSGDTQYF,TGTGCCAGCAGTGAAGTGACTAGCGGGGATACGCAGTATTTT
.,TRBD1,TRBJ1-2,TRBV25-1,CASSELRTGVDHYGYTF,TGTGCCAGCAGTGAACTTCGGACAGGGGTGGATCACTATGGCTACACCTTC
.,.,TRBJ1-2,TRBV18,CASSPQSGSGGYTF,TGTGCCAGCTCACCACAAAGTGGTTCGGGAGGCTACACCTTC
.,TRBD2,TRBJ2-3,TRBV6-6,CASSYVSGGDTQYF,TGTGCCAGCAGTTACGTTAGCGGGGGGGACACGCAGTATTTT
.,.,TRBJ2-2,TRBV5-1,CASSLGRVGWTGELFF,TGCGCCAGCAGCTTGGGCAGGGTTGGATGGACCGGGGAGCTGTTTTTT
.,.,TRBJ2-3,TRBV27,CASSSTSHTDTQYF,TGTGCCAGCAGTTCCACAAGTCACACAGATACGCAGTATTTT
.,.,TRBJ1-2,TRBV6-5,CASSYSSRSYGYTF,TGTGCCAGCAGTTACTCGTCGCGCTCCTATGGCTACACCTTC
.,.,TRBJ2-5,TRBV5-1,CASSAGAGETQYF,TGCGCCAGCAGCGCGGGGGCAGGGGAGACCCAGTACTTC
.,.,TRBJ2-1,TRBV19,CASSRVPNEQFF,TGTGCCAGTAGCAGGGTGCCCAATGAGCAGTTCTTC
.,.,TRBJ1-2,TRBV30,CAWSFLTRANYGYTF,TGTGCCTGGAGTTTCCTGACAAGAGCTAACTATGGCTACACCTTC
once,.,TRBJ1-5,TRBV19,CASSIEVHSNQPQHF,TGTGCCAGTAGTATTGAAGTACATAGCAATCAGCCCCAGCATTTT
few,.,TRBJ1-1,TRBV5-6,CASSRAGGWNTEAFF,TGTGCCAGCAGCCGGGCGGGGGGCTGGAACACTGAAGCTTTCTTT